This T cell receptor (beta chain) was documented in a study of preoperative IRX-2 immunotherapy in early breast cancer (dated by TCRdb to between 2018 and 2021). Sample treatment or condition, as interpreted from the label and publication: preoperative locoregional IRX-2 cytokine immunotherapy. The samples were obtained from a phase Ib study that tested preoperative, locoregional IRX-2 cytokine immunotherapy designed to prime immune responses. Donors were patients with early-stage breast cancer who received IRX-2 before surgery. The CDR3 runs 14 residues from the cysteine to the phenylalanine. Only CDR3 DNA remains: 42 bases, in frame from the first base. The germline V and J ends show losses of 4 bases and 5 bases respectively, and no gene match explains 5 bases of the junction. The germline V gene gives CDR1 as SGHRS and CDR2 as YFSETQ. Library preparation was by the immunoSEQ multiplex PCR assay. Here the immuneACCESS table is served through TCRdb, limited to in-frame sequences with V and J called. Missing clones are a known gap in these copies; in checked studies unresolved V genes cover under half, and the rest lacks a known reason. This sample gives approximately 98,000 clones in total; 86% of them show up just once. The ten largest clones represent under 2.5% of the sample.

In regard to this clone: No cognate antigen has been identified for it. No base quality values were provided; no much bigger clone lies one nucleotide off. This same CDR3 is encoded by further DNA sequences in the sample.

Sequenced material: tumor tissue, taken after IRX-2 immunotherapy. The receptor chain draws on TRBV5-1 and TRBJ1-5; a stretch of 8 junction bases matches TRBD1. This TCR came from a human donor with breast cancer. CDR3 region: CASSLGQGDQPQHF. The sequence in DNA is TGCGCCAGCAGCCTCGGACAGGGCGATCAGCCCCAGCATTTT.